The T cell receptor beta chain described here comes from a study of CD8 T cells in Susac syndrome. An input of roughly 0.45 to 1 ug of RNA was subjected to reverse transcription using random hexamers. TCRdb fed the immunoSEQ multiplex PCR reads into MiXCR, producing one record per CDR3 protein. The sample has 2,500 to 3,000 distinct CDR3 sequences; 74% are singletons. Staining of CD27 and CD45RA defined memory subsets for TEMRA sorting. In blood CD8+ and CD4+ T cells, TCR beta underwent sequencing. V lost 5 bases and J 8 bases, leaving 16 bases between the germline ends. This CDR3 has 14 amino acids. Per germline, CDR1 MDHEN and CDR2 SYDVKM.

The chain combines TRBV28 with TRBJ2-1; D is unclear. The TCR sequence derives from a human donor with Susac syndrome. Material for sequencing was CD8+ TEMRA cells from PBMCs. Described subset: FACS-sorted terminally differentiated effector memory CD8+ T cells re-expressing CD45RA (CD8+ TEMRA). CDR3 region: CASSLTVICDEQFF. The CDR3 DNA sequence: TGTGCCAGCAGTCTGACGGTAATTTGTGATGAGCAGTTCTTC.